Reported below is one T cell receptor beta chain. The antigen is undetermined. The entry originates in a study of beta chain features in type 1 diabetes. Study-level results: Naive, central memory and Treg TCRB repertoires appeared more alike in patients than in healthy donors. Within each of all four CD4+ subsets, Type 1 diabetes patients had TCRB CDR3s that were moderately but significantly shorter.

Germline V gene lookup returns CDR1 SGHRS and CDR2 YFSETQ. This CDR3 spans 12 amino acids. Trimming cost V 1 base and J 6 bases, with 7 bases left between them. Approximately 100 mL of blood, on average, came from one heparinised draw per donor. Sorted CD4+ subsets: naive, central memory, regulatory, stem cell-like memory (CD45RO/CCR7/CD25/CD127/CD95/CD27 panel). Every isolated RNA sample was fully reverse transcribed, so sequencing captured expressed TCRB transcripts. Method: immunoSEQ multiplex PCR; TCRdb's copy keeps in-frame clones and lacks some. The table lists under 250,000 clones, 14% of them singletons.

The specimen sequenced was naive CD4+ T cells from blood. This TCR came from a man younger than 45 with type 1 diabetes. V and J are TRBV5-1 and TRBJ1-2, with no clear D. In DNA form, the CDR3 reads TGCGCCAGCAGCTTGACAGAAAATGGCTACACCTTC. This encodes CASSLTENGYTF.